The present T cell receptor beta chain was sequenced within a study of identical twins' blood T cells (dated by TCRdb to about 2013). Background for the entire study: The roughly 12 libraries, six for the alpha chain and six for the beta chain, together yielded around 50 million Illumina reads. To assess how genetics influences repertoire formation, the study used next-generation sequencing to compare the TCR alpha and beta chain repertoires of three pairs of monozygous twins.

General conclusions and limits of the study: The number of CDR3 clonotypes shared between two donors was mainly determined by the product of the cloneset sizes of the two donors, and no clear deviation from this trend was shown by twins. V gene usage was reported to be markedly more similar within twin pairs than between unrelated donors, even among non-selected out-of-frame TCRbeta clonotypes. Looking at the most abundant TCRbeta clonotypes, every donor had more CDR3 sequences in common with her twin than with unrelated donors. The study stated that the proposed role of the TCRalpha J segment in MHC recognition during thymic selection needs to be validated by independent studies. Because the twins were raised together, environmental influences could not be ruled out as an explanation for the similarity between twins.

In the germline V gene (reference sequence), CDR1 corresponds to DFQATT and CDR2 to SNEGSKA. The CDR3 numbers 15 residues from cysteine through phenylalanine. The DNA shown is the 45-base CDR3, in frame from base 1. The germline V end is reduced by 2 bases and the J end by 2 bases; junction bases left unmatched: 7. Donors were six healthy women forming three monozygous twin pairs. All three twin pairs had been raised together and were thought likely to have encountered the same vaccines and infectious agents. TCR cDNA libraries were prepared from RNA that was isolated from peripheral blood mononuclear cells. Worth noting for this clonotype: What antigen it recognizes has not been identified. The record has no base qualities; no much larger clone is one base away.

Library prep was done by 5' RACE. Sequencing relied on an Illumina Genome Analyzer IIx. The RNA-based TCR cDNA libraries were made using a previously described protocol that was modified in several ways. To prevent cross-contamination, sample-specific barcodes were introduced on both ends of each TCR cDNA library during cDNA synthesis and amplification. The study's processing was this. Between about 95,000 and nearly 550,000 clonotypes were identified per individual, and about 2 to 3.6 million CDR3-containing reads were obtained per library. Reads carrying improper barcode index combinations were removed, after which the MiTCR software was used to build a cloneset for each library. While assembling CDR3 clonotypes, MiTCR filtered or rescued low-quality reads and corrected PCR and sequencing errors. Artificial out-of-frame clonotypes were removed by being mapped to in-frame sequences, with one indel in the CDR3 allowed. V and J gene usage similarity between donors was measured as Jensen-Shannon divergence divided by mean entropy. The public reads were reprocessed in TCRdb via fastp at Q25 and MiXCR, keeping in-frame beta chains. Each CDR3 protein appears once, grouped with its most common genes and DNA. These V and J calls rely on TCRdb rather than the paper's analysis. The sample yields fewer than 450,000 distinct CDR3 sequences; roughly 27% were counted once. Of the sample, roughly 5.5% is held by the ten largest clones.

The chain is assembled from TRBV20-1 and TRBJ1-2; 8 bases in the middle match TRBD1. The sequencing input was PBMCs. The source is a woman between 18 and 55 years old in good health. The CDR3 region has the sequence CSARSLGQGNYGYTF. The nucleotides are TGCAGTGCTAGATCTTTAGGACAGGGCAACTATGGCTACACCTTC.